These 7 T cell receptor beta chains were all obtained from the same sample, sequenced in a study of blood T cell repertoires in COVID-19 (dated by TCRdb to 2020 to 2021). Library generation was performed with the immunoSEQ multiplex PCR assay. This immuneACCESS table, as held by TCRdb, lists in-frame sequences with V and J called but not all clones. Of the missing ones, under half trace to an unresolved V gene in checked studies; the others have no known cause. The sample has about 170,000 clones on record, less than 90% of them singletons. The ten top clones hold around 4.8% of the sample. Sequencing was performed on PBMCs or T cells enriched from blood (not recorded which). The origin of the receptors is a woman between 50 and 59 years old who had recovered from COVID-19.

This chain connects TRBV14 to TRBJ2-3; D call uncertain. V shed 4 bases and J shed 7 bases, with 12 bases lying between them. The CDR3 length is 13 residues. The germline gives CDR1 SGHDN, CDR2 FVKESK. The CDR3 loop reads CASSRIVSNTQYF. Written as DNA, the CDR3 is TGTGCCAGCAGCCGTATCGTGTCTAATACGCAGTATTTT.

The rearrangement joins TRBV25-1 to TRBJ1-1; 7 bases are a match to TRBD1. The CDR3 extends over 10 amino acids. The V gene end was trimmed by 7 bases and the J gene end by 10 bases; junction bases not matched to a gene: 3. Germline CDR1 is MGHDK and CDR2 is SYGVNS. For the CDR3, the DNA is TGTGCCAGCAAGGGGGCTGGAGCTTTCTTT. Its protein product is CASKGAGAFF.

The chain is built from TRBV5-1 and TRBJ2-5, with 8 bases matching TRBD1. This CDR3 is 15 amino acids long. The germline V gene has CDR1 SGHRS and CDR2 YFSETQ. V dropped 7 bases and J dropped 1; count of bases not matched to a gene: 9. CDR3 sequence: CASRLSGTGQETQYF. The CDR3 coding sequence is TGCGCCAGCCGCCTTTCGGGGACAGGCCAAGAGACCCAGTACTTC.

This chain connects TRBV3-1 (or the pseudogene TRBV3-2) to TRBJ1-3; D is ambiguous. Per germline, CDR1 LGHDT and CDR2 YNNKEL (reference sequence). The CDR3 has 13 residues. Trimming cost V 4 bases and J 0 bases, with 4 bases left between them. DNA for the CDR3: TGTGCCAGCAGCCTCAACTCTGGAAACACCATATATTTT. Translation: CASSLNSGNTIYF.

The chain joins TRBV7-2 to TRBJ2-1; 12 bases match TRBD2. V trimming: 4 bases; J trimming: 6 bases; junction bases outside the gene matches: 16. Per the germline V gene, CDR1 is SGHTA and CDR2 is FQGNSA. The CDR3 length is 19 residues. CDR3 region: CASSYWTSGARGGGNEQFF. CDR3 nucleotide sequence: TGTGCCAGCAGCTACTGGACTAGCGGGGCCCGCGGGGGAGGCAATGAGCAGTTCTTC.

The gene calls are TRBV6-5 and TRBJ1-6, with D possibly being TRBD1 (6 bases). The CDR3 has 15 amino acids. Trimming removed 3 bases from V and 7 bases from J, with 13 bases in between. The V gene's germline CDR1 is MNHEY and CDR2 SVGAGI. In nucleotides, the CDR3 is TGTGCCAGCAGTTATAATACAGGGCGAAATTCACCCCTCCACTTT. Translation: CASSYNTGRNSPLHF.

This clone turned up a few times. The CDR3 loop is CASSLGPSYNSPLHF. Written as DNA, the CDR3 is TGTGCCAGCAGCTTAGGCCCTTCCTATAATTCACCCCTCCACTTT. The chain couples TRBV7-3 to TRBJ1-6; D gene uncertain. CDR3 size: 15 residues. Trimming shortened V by 2 bases and J by 1 base, and 6 bases separated the two germline ends. Germline V gene lookup returns CDR1 SGHTA and CDR2 FQGTGA.